The clone carrying this TCR beta chain was detected a few times. This specimen belongs to a study of T-cell memory formation after mild COVID-19. Looking at the study overall: In these data, TCR clusters were largely donor specific.

MiXCR, applied by TCRdb to the 5' RACE reads, yields one record per CDR3 protein. The sample records around 320,000 distinct CDR3 sequences, approximately 19% being singletons. Losses at the gene ends were 5 bases for V and 2 bases for J; bases not matched to a gene: 10. CDR3 length equals 16 residues. Germline V gives CDR1 SGHTA, CDR2 FQGNSA. This receptor was obtained from a man aged 18-30 years who had mild COVID-19 (a few samples of this study predate the infection). Cell type and time point are not known. The rearrangement links TRBV7-2 to TRBJ2-5; 8 bases match TRBD2. Sequencing input: PBMCs or a T cell subset sorted from them (not recorded which). The CDR3 loop is CASSPPGRGGQETQYF. The CDR3 DNA sequence: TGTGCCAGCAGCCCCCCCGGGAGGGGCGGGCAAGAGACCCAGTACTTC.